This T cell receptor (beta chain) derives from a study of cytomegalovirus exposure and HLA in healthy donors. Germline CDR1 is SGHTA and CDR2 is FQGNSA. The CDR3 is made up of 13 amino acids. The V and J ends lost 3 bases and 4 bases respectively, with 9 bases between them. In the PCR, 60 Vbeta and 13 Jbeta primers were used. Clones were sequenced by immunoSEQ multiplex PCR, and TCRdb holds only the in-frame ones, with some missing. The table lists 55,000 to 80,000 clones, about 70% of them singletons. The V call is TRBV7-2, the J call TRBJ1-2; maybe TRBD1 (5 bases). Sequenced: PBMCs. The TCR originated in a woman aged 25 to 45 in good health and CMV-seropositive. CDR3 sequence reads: CASSLQGSYGYTF. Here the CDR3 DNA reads TGTGCCAGCAGCTTGCAGGGATCCTATGGCTACACCTTC.